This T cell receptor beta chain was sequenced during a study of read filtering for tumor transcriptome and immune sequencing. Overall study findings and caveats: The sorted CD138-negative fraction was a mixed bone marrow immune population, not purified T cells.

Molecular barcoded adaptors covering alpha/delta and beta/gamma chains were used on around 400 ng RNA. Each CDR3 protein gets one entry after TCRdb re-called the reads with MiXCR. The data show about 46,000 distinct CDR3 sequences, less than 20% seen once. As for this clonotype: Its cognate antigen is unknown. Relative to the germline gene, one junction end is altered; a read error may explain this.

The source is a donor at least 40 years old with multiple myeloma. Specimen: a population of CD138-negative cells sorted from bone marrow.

The CDR3 is CATSNRDRGSGANVPTF. The CDR3 DNA follows: TGTGCCACCAGTAATCGCGACAGGGGCTCTGGGGCCAACGTCCCGACTTTC. The chain is built from TRBV24-1 and TRBJ2-6; 8 bases agree with TRBD1. Germline CDR1 is KGHDR and CDR2 is SFDVKD. The CDR3 runs 17 residues.